This TCR beta chain was observed in a study of shared clonotypes between healthy human individuals. Notes on the study in general: Rarefaction indicated that sorted-subset sequencing remained incomplete although depth was large.

Losses at the gene ends were 3 bases for V and 6 bases for J; bases not matched to a gene: 16. The CDR3 runs to 18 residues. CDR1 is KGHSH, CDR2 LQKENI, per germline. Genomic DNA of each subset was evenly split across several immunoSEQ plates. Clones were read by immunoSEQ multiplex PCR, and TCRdb kept only the in-frame ones, dropping some. The table has approximately 940,000 clones, more than 75% seen once. In this sample, this clone turned up a few times. Its specificity is not known. The specimen was memory CD4+ T cells sorted from blood. Documented subset: CD45RA-negative fraction. The TCR comes from a man aged 18 to 35 in good health. This sequence joins TRBV18 and TRBJ2-7; 11 bases are a match to TRBD2. The CDR3 region is CASSPQPTSGTSTSEQYF. The CDR3 nucleotides read TGTGCCAGCTCACCGCAACCGACTAGCGGGACCAGCACGTCCGAGCAGTACTTC.